The clone carrying this TCR beta chain was observed many times. Its matching antigen is unknown. Hyperthyroidism had been newly diagnosed in patients aged 18 to 65, and its duration was under 2 months. Researchers barred patients who had uncontrolled infection, other autoimmune disease, pregnancy or lactation. Fresh 10 ml peripheral blood yielded PBMCs. This record belongs to a study of T cells in Graves' hyperthyroidism and ophthalmopathy. Unmatched junction bases numbered 10, after V lost 6 bases and J lost 2 bases. CDR1 is SGHTA and CDR2 is FQGNSA in the germline V gene. The CDR3 sequence is 15 residues long. The study's findings and limits: Most clonotypes expanded in the thyroid (above 0.001) were also present in blood.

TCR beta CDR3 regions were amplified from RNA. A first-round RT-PCR of the TCR CDR3 used the HTBI primer set. One entry per CDR3 protein, called by TCRdb with MiXCR from the multiplex PCR reads. Of hundreds of thousands of distinct CDR3 sequences listed, around 25% are singletons. Sample: blood. The TCR was taken from a man aged 40-49 years with Graves' hyperthyroidism that later progressed to Graves' ophthalmopathy. The chain has TRBV7-2 and TRBJ2-7; 7 bases are a match to TRBD2. Written as DNA, the CDR3 is TGTGCCAGCAGTCAACGAGCGGGATCCACCTACGAGCAGTACTTC. Protein sequence: CASSQRAGSTYEQYF.